This record looks at one TCR beta chain sequence and its context. The sample is drawn from a study of control samples from healthy donors and cancer patients. Per the germline V gene, CDR1 is MNHEY and CDR2 is SVGAGI. The V gene lost 9 bases and the J gene lost 0 bases, with 11 bases spanning the gap. This CDR3 spans 13 amino acids. The table came from immunoSEQ multiplex PCR; TCRdb's copy has only in-frame clones and leaves some out. The table shows roughly 120,000 clones, with more than 75% occurring only once. The sequenced material came from blood. V gene TRBV6-5 combines with J gene TRBJ1-1, with TRBD1 as a possible D gene (5 bases). The receptor was derived from a woman in her 70s in good health. DNA for the CDR3: TGTGCCAGTATGGGACGGATGAACACTGAAGCTTTCTTT. Translation: CASMGRMNTEAFF.